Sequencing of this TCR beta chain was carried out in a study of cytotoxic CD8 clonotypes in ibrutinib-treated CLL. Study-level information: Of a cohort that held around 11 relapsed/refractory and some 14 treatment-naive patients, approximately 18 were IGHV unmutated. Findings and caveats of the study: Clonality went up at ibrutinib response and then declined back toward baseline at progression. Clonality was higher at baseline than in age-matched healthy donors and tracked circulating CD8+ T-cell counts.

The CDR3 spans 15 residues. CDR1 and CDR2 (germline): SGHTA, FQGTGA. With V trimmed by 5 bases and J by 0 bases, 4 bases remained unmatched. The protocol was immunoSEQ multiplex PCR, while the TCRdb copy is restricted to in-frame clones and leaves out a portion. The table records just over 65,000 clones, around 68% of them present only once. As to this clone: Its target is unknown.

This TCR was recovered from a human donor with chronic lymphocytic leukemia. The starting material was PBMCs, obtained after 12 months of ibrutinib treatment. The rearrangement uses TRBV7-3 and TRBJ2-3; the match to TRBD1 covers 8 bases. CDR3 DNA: TGTGCCAGCAGCCCTTGGACAGGGAGCACAGATACGCAGTATTTT. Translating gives CASSPWTGSTDTQYF. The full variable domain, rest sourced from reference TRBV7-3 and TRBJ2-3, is GAGVSQTPSNKVTEKGKYVELRCDPISGHTALYWYRQSLGQGPEFLIYFQGTGAADDSGLPNDRFFAVRPEGSVSTLKIQRTERGDSAVYLCASSPWTGSTDTQYFGPGTRLTVL.